This TCR beta chain was identified during a study of blood T cell repertoires in COVID-19. This clone was seen more than once but under ten times. The repertoire was sequenced with immunoSEQ multiplex PCR; TCRdb's copy has only in-frame clones and lacks some. Of 30,000 to 35,000 clones in the sample, about 85% were seen once. The CDR3 has 13 residues. Germline V lookup: CDR1 ENHRY, CDR2 SYGVKD. V lost 2 bases and J lost 6, with 8 bases in between. The TCR originated in a human donor with acute or convalescent COVID-19. The donor label of this sample is uncertain. The sequencing input was peripheral blood. The V call is TRBV10-3, the J call TRBJ2-1, with a weak D call TRBD2 (5 bases). CDR3 sequence: CAISERETNEQFF. The DNA of the CDR3 is TGTGCCATCAGTGAGCGGGAAACCAATGAGCAGTTCTTC.